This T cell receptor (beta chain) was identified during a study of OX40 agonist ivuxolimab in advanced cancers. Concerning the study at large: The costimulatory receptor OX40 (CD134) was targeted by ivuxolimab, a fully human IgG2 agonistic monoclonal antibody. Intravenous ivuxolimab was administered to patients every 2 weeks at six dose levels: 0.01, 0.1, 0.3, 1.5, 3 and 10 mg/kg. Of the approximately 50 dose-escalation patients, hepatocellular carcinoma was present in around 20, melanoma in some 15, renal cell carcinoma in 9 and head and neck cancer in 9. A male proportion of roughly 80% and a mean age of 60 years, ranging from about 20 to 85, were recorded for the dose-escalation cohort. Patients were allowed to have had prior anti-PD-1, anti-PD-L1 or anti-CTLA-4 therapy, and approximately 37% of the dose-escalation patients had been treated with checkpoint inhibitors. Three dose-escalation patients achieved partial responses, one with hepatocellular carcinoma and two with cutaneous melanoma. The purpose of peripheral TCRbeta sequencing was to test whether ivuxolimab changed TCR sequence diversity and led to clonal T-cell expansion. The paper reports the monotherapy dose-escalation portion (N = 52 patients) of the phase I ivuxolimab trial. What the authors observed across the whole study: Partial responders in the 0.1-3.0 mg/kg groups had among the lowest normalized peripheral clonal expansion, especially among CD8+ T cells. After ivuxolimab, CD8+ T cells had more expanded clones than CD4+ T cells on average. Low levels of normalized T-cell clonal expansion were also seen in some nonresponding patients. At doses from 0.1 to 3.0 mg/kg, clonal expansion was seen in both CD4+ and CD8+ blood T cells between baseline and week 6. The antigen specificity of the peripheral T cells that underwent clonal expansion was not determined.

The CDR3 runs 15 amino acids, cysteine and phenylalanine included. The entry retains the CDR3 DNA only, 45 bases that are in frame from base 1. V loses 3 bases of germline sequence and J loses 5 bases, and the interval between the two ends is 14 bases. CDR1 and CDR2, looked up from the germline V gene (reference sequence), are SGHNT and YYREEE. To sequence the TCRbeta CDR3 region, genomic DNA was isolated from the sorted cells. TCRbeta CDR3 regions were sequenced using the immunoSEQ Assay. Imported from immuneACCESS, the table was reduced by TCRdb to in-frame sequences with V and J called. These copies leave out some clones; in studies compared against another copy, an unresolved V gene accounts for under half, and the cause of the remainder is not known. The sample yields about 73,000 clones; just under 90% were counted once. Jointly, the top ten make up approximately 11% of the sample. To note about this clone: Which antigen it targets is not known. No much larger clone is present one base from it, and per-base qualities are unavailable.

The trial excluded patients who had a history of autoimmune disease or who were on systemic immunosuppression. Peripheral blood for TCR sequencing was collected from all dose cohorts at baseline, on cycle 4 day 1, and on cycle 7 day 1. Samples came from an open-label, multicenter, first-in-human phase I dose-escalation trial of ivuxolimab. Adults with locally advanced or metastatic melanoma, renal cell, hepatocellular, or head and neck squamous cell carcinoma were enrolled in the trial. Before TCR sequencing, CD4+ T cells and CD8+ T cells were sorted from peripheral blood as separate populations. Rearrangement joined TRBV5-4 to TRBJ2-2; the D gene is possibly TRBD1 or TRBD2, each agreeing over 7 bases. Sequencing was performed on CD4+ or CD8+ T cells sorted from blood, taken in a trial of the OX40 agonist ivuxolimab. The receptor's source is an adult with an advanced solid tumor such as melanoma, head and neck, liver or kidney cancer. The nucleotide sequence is TGTGCCAGCAGCTCAGCGGGACAGAGGACCGGGGAGCTGTTTTTT. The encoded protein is CASSSAGQRTGELFF.